Here is one T cell receptor beta chain with its context. This clone was counted a single time. Its binding antigen is unknown. The input lacks base qualities; no much larger clone sits a single base away. This record belongs to a study of cytomegalovirus exposure and HLA in healthy donors (dated by TCRdb to 2016 to 2017). With regard to the full study: An earlier analysis of approximately 590 of the donors reported roughly 270 Gb of sequence data and 100 million to 140 million unique TCR beta sequences from roughly 200 million T cells. To predict cytomegalovirus infection status, the study combined high-throughput TCR immunosequencing, statistical association of individual TCRs with disease status, and machine learning. The number of typed donors differed by locus: roughly 629-640 for A, B, C, DRB1 and DQB1; about 520 for DQA1; over 600 for DPA1; and roughly 450 for DPB1. A later analysis re-examined previously published TCR beta repertoires from about 700 donors and added high-resolution HLA genotyping to investigate patterns of TCR occurrence. In a later genetic analysis, genome-wide SNP genotypes for about three fifths of the roughly 670 donors were used, and that subset was treated as a discovery cohort. The study was designed to test whether signatures of past pathogen exposure could be identified by cataloging public T cell receptors. The later analysis used no new phenotypic data to find candidate immune exposures, relying instead on TCR beta sequences and their occurrence across donors. Both class I and class II loci were covered by HLA typing, at four-digit resolution. Donor age, sex, ethnicity and CMV serostatus were compiled alongside the repertoire data. Among 398 genotyped donors of the cohort, an average of roughly 230,000 unique TCR beta nucleotide sequences was sequenced per donor, of which approximately 18% were non-productive. The T cell repertoires of 666 subjects were profiled by immunosequencing and related to cytomegalovirus serostatus. Several DR-DQ haplotypes were handled as single units for association and clustering because linkage in the cohort was strong. In addition to the first cohort of about 650 subjects, a separate validation cohort of approximately 120 different subjects was used. To decide whether each TCR beta V gene segment behaved as functional or pseudogenic, an earlier analysis of some 600 of the donors relied on high-throughput TCR beta sequencing. Every discovery cohort repertoire had been produced on one sequencing platform. Of the roughly 420 genotyped donors, less than 85% were placed in the genetic ancestry cluster associated with self-reported Caucasian donors. An early release that covered approximately 600 HLA-typed donors contained about 290 gigabases of sequencing data and 80 million or so unique TCR sequences. The research as a whole found: Most TCR sequences were seen in very few donors, while some public TCRs were found in many individuals. According to the authors, the approach could potentially be generalized to other disease states and immunological phenotypes. Several of the top co-occurrence clusters appeared to be linked to parvovirus B19, influenza, CMV and Epstein-Barr virus, according to a later analysis. Correlated functional status among segregating V segments might be attributable to linkage disequilibrium, but an unknown experimental factor could not be ruled out. This cohort had only TCR beta chains sequenced, and the lack of alpha or paired-chain data limited which features could be detected. A later genetic analysis associated a missense DCLRE1C variant with V-gene and J-gene trimming of TCR beta chains, and an independent cohort replicated the association. Because HLA typing was missing for some donors at each locus, association tests included only the typed subset. A later genetic analysis reported fewer N-insertions in productive TCRs among donors in an Asian-associated ancestry cluster than the roughly 700-donor mean. A later analysis found that TCR association rates varied across HLA loci, with DRB1 alleles showing the most associated TCRs and HLA-C alleles the fewest. For the cohort, immune exposure information was limited to CMV serostatus. Because counts were too low, about 18 rarely observed V segments, including chromosome 9 orphons, were left out of the earlier analysis of a few hundred of the donors. An earlier analysis of approximately 540 of the donors showed that most TCR beta V segments appeared in productive rearrangements either about 87% or about 30% of the time, which broadly matched IMGT annotations. In vitro tests confirmed that three of the cytomegalovirus-associated TCR beta chains recognize cytomegalovirus antigens. The 87-base-pair reads could not distinguish some IMGT-functional V segments, including TRBV6-2 and TRBV6-3, so those segments were excluded. Specific HLA alleles were associated with about 17,000 TCR beta sequences at a false discovery rate of 0.05 in a later analysis. A further reported finding was that TCR beta sequences accurately predicted the HLA-A and HLA-B alleles for most subjects in the first cohort. The classifier was reported to diagnose cytomegalovirus status with high specificity and sensitivity in both the original cohort and the validation cohort. When HLA alleles, especially DR and DQ, strongly co-occurred, TCR associations were difficult to assign to individual alleles. A later analysis found that HLA-associated TCR beta chains were more clonally expanded and had lower generation probabilities than equally common non-associated chains. According to a later analysis, most CMV-associated TCR beta chains appeared to be HLA-restricted, and the HLA associations seemed to be driven largely by CMV exposure. Presence/absence analyses assumed roughly uniform sequencing depth across donors, an assumption that may not hold. A group of highly shared sequence variants was considered likely to be a technical artifact of the sequencing pipeline. The study listed 170 or so TCR beta chains as associated with cytomegalovirus.

The method behind the library was the immunoSEQ multiplex PCR assay. The multiplex PCR relied on a mix of 60 forward primers for TCR Vbeta segments and 13 reverse primers for TCR Jbeta segments. The CDR3 region of rearranged TCR beta genes was amplified from genomic DNA with a multiplex PCR assay. The amplified TCR beta libraries were sequenced on the Illumina HiSeq System as 87-base-pair reads. Per the authors' processing: In a later analysis, 80 million or so unique TCR beta chains were counted across the roughly 670 repertoires, and roughly 9.9 million of these chains were shared by at least two donors. Raw reads were error-corrected and collapsed into unique sequences by a nearest-neighbor algorithm in which closely related sequences were merged to remove PCR and sequencing errors. Alignment of CDR3 sequences to IMGT reference sequences was used to assign V, D and J gene segments. Each retained sequence needed at least a six-nucleotide match to both a V gene segment and a J gene segment. Rearrangements were called productive when the CDR3 lacked stop codons and stayed in frame with V and J; all others were non-productive. CDR3 was defined by IMGT convention, running from the second conserved V-encoded cysteine to the conserved J-encoded phenylalanine. The earlier analysis of about 640 of the donors excluded any sequence lacking an unambiguous match to a single V gene segment. In an earlier analysis of several hundred of the donors, a V segment was called functional when productive rearrangements were above 56.7%, and segregating when the standard deviation between donors exceeded 5%. To diagnose cytomegalovirus status from the catalog of TCR beta chain sequences, a statistical classification framework was built. V and J gene assignment, in a later analysis, came from comparing TCR nucleotide sequences with IMGT/GENE-DB human TR gene sequences. The TCRdist pipeline was used in a later analysis to assign CDR3 sequences and most-parsimonious VDJ recombination scenarios. In a later analysis, every TCR beta chain was defined by the combination of its CDR3 amino acid sequence and its V-gene family, and reads without a unique V-gene family were dropped. A later analysis removed 500 to 650 highly shared, low-generation-probability nucleotide sequences to deal with suspected cross-contamination and a sequencing artifact. In a later analysis, a clonal expansion index for each public chain was calculated from normalized within-repertoire ranks of inferred template counts. In a later analysis, generation probabilities were computed with a VDJ recombination model fitted to out-of-frame rearrangements, and the resulting probabilities were checked against IGoR. In a later analysis, hypergeometric tests were used to score TCR-TCR, TCR-HLA and TCR-CMV co-occurrence, with a repertoire-size bias correction applied to TCR pairs. False discovery rates were estimated in a later analysis by permuting HLA or CMV assignments 20 times. In a later analysis, co-occurring TCRs were grouped using DBSCAN, with TCRdist sequence similarity added in when clustering inside HLA-allele-positive subsets. For co-occurrence clustering, repertoires with fewer than 30,000 or more than 120,000 public chains were excluded, along with five or six repertoires with anomalous nucleotide sharing. TCRdb took over this immuneACCESS table, retaining in-frame rearrangements with V and J assigned. Such tables are incomplete; in checked studies, under half of the missing clones stem from an unresolved V gene, and the remainder is unexplained. V, J and clone size are taken as reported in that table, and D and trimming were inferred from the DNA itself. This sample is represented by around 96,000 clones; 80% of them were singletons. The ten largest clones add up to around 2% of the sample.

The cohort comprised around 700 healthy bone marrow donors. All cohort members were sampled while nominally healthy, although unrecorded immune exposures were likely present. The donor was CMV seronegative and belonged to the group of 320 or so seronegative cohort members. A peripheral blood sample was provided by each donor, and peripheral blood mononuclear cells were used for TCR beta sequencing. The Qiagen DNeasy Blood Extraction Kit was used to extract genomic DNA from the blood cell samples. According to the germline V gene, CDR1 reads SGHDN and CDR2 reads FVKESK. From cysteine to phenylalanine, the CDR3 is 17 amino acids long. Left in the record is the CDR3 DNA by itself, 51 bases read in frame from the first base. V is clipped by 4 bases and J by 0 bases, and the sequence between their germline boundaries is 16 bases long.

The chain joins TRBV14 to TRBJ1-3, with the identity of the D gene unclear. Sequenced: PBMCs. This receptor was taken from a man between 18 and 29 years old in good health and CMV-seronegative. The CDR3 protein: CASSRDSWAYSGNTIYF. The DNA reads TGTGCCAGCAGCCGAGATTCATGGGCATACTCTGGAAACACCATATATTTT.